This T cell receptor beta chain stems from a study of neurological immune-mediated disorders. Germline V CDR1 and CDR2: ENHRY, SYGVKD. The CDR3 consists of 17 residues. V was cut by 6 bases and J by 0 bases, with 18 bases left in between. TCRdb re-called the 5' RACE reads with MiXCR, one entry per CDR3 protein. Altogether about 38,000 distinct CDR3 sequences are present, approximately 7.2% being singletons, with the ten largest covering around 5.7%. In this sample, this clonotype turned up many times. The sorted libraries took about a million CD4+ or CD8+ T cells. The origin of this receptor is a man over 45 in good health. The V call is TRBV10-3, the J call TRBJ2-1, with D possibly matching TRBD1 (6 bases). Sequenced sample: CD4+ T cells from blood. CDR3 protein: CAIREQVTGNSYNEQFF. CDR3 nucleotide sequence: TGTGCCATCAGGGAGCAAGTGACAGGTAACTCCTACAATGAGCAGTTCTTC.